Detailed here is one T cell receptor (beta chain). Its specificity is unknown. Trimming stripped 1 base from V and 8 bases from J, with 11 bases between. CDR1 and CDR2 (germline): MNHNS, SASEGT. This CDR3 has 13 residues. The data were produced by immunoSEQ multiplex PCR, yet TCRdb's version contains in-frame clones alone and is incomplete. The sample holds 150,000 to 160,000 clones; 90% are singletons and the top ten take approximately 19%. This entry comes from a study of T cell responses to AZD1222 COVID-19 vaccine. General observations from the study: The donor cohort was predominantly white British with a female majority, and clonal diversity may have been underestimated.

The TCR originated in an adult in good health. Sequencing used peripheral blood, obtained on day 0 of AZD1222 vaccination. The rearrangement joins TRBV6-1 to TRBJ1-1; D unclear. This CDR3 is CASSEGRRGEAFF. The CDR3, as DNA: TGTGCCAGCAGTGAAGGGCGTCGGGGAGAAGCTTTCTTT.